This TCR beta chain appears in the sequencing data of a study of shared clonotypes between healthy human individuals. This table comes from immunoSEQ multiplex PCR, and its TCRdb copy is limited to in-frame clones, with some not included. The sample consists of about 1 million clones, about 75% of them appearing once. About this clone: Its matching antigen is unknown.

Study findings and constraints: A small donor pool kept down the genetic and exposure-history diversity that was represented.

CDR3 size: 16 residues. The germline V gene has CDR1 KGHSH and CDR2 LQKENI. V lost 6 bases to trimming and J lost 4 bases; unmatched junction nucleotides: 12. This receptor was taken from a man younger than 30 in good health. This rearrangement joins TRBV18 to TRBJ1-2; 9 nucleotides agree with TRBD1. Input material: memory CD4+ T cells sorted from blood. Sample subset: CD45RA-negative fraction. CDR3 nucleotide sequence: TGTGCCAGCTCTCCGGGACAGGGAACCCCTACCTATGGCTACACCTTC. Protein sequence: CASSPGQGTPTYGYTF. The full variable domain, in which reference TRBV18 and TRBJ1-2 provide the parts outside the CDR3, is NAGVMQNPRHLVRRRGQEARLRCSPMKGHSHVYWYRQLPEEGLKFMVYLQKENIIDESGMPKERFSAEFPKEGPSILRIQQVVRGDSAAYFCASSPGQGTPTYGYTFGSGTRLTVV.